Following are 22 T cell receptor beta chains from one sample sequenced in a study of T-cell reconstitution after alpha-beta-depleted transplantation in children. During its preparation, the TCRbeta library received unique molecular identifiers. Via MiXCR, TCRdb re-called the PCR reads, giving one row per CDR3 protein. The table lists just over 950,000 distinct CDR3 sequences, less than 30% of them singletons. The sample here was PBMCs, mostly from graft donor cells, taken 360 days after TCRalphabeta/CD19-depleted stem cell transplant. These receptors were obtained from a boy younger than two who had a stem cell transplant for SCID, so the T cells may come from the graft donor.

This clonotype has a handful of counts. The chain recombines TRBV20-1 with TRBJ2-1; 9 bases line up with TRBD1. Trimming cost V 1 base and J 5 bases; bases outside gene matches: 9. Germline V gene sequence: CDR1 DFQATT, CDR2 SNEGSKA (reference sequence). This CDR3 is built from 16 residues. This chain's CDR3 is CSARAYRGQGHNEQFF. The CDR3 DNA follows: TGCAGTGCTAGAGCATATCGCGGACAGGGGCACAATGAGCAGTTCTTC.

The chain joins TRBV9 to TRBJ2-1; TRBD1 might be the D (6 bases). V gave up 4 bases and J gave up 0 bases, with 17 bases separating them. Germline CDR1 is SGDLS and CDR2 is YYNGEE. CDR3 length: 17 residues. The CDR3 here is CASSTRHRDRSYNEQFF. CDR3 nucleotides: TGTGCCAGCAGCACCCGTCACAGGGACCGCTCCTACAATGAGCAGTTCTTC.

The chain recombines TRBV20-1 with TRBJ1-5; 9 positions match TRBD1. The CDR3 is 19 amino acids. Looked up from germline, CDR1 is DFQATT and CDR2 is SNEGSKA (reference sequence). Trimming removed 0 bases from V and 2 bases from J; junction bases left unmatched: 14. The DNA of the CDR3 is TGCAGTGCTAGAGATCCGGGACAGGGCGACTTGTCAGGCAATCAGCCCCAGCATTTT. As protein: CSARDPGQGDLSGNQPQHF.

V gene TRBV5-1 combines with J gene TRBJ2-2; no definite D call. V lost 4 bases, J lost 6 bases, and 16 bases lay in between. The length of the CDR3 is 15 residues. The V gene's germline CDR1 is SGHRS and CDR2 YFSETQ. The CDR3 coding sequence is TGCGCCAGCAGCCGTATCCCGGACCGTTCCGGGGAGCTGTTTTTT. Translation gives CASSRIPDRSGELFF.

The chain combines TRBV2 with TRBJ2-6; D call uncertain. The CDR3 spans 14 residues. V lost 1 base to trimming and J lost 1 base, with 2 bases between them. Germline CDR1 and CDR2: SNHLY and FYNNEI. The CDR3 here is CASSEESGANVLTF. The CDR3 DNA sequence: TGTGCCAGCAGTGAAGAATCTGGGGCCAACGTCCTGACTTTC.

This clonotype occurred a few times. The J gene is TRBJ2-2, the V gene TRBV24-1; D is unresolved. The CDR3 loop spans 14 amino acids. Trimming took off 3 bases at V and 7 bases at J, with 11 bases between the two ends. The germline V gene encodes CDR1 KGHDR and CDR2 SFDVKD. The CDR3 reads CATSDETRDGELFF. CDR3 DNA sequence: TGTGCCACCAGTGATGAGACCCGAGACGGGGAGCTGTTTTTT.

The chain links TRBV5-1 to TRBJ1-1, with D perhaps matching TRBD1 (6 bases). The V gene's germline CDR1 is SGHRS and CDR2 YFSETQ. This CDR3 is 16 amino acids long. V lost 1 base to trimming and J lost 1 base, with 14 bases between them. CDR3 residues: CASSLKQGGKNTEAFF. The CDR3 region has the DNA TGCGCCAGCAGCTTGAAACAGGGTGGGAAGAACACTGAAGCTTTCTTT.

The gene calls are TRBV12-3 or TRBV12-4 and TRBJ2-5; 11 nucleotides align to TRBD2. This CDR3 has 15 residues. After removal of 5 bases from V and 4 bases from J, the junction contained 6 bases not matched to a gene. The CDR3 sequence is CASSRLAGFAETQYF. CDR3 DNA: TGTGCCAGCAGTCGACTAGCGGGGTTTGCAGAGACCCAGTACTTC.

This clonotype was seen a handful of times. J is TRBJ2-7 and V is TRBV12-5; no clear D. Germline CDR1 and CDR2: LGHNT and FRNRAP. V was pared by 1 base and J by 13 bases, with 5 bases between. The CDR3 runs 9 residues. CDR3 bases: TGTGCTAGTGGTTTGGCGAATTACTTC. It is translated as CASGLANYF.

In this sample, this clonotype turned up a few times. The rearrangement links TRBV5-1 to TRBJ2-5; D remains unclear. V lost 1 base and J lost 2, with 12 bases in between. Per germline, CDR1 SGHRS and CDR2 YFSETQ. CDR3 length equals 15 residues. Here the CDR3 DNA reads TGCGCCAGCAGCTTGAGTGGGGTCTTGCAAGAGACCCAGTACTTC. It codes for CASSLSGVLQETQYF.

The chain uses TRBV6-6 and TRBJ2-7; D not resolved. The CDR3 loop spans 12 amino acids. Trimming took off 8 bases at V and 5 bases at J, with 13 bases between the two ends. CDR1 is MNHNY and CDR2 is SVGAGI in the germline V gene (reference sequence). CDR3 nucleotide sequence: TGTGCCAGCTCAGTTATTGGGGACGAGCAGTACTTC. Its translation is CASSVIGDEQYF.

This clonotype was observed at least ten times. The chain couples TRBV5-1 to TRBJ2-2; no firm D call. Trimming removed 2 bases from V and 8 bases from J, with 10 bases in between. The CDR3 loop spans 13 amino acids. Germline assignment: CDR1 SGHRS and CDR2 YFSETQ. The CDR3 DNA reads as TGCGCCAGCAGCTTTGGGCCTTCGGGGGAGCTGTTTTTT. This gives the protein CASSFGPSGELFF.

This clonotype was counted at least ten times. This chain uses TRBV27 with TRBJ1-1, with D possibly being TRBD1 (5 bases). The length of the CDR3 is 15 residues. Deletions cut 5 bases from V and 5 bases from J, with 18 bases between. Germline CDR1 is MNHEY and CDR2 is SMNVEV (reference sequence). The DNA of the CDR3 is TGTGCCAGCAGTGGGGCCGGGGCAGGGCGGACTGAAGCTTTCTTT. It is translated as CASSGAGAGRTEAFF.

As to this clonotype: One end of the junction is discordant with germline, which a read error may explain. The chain couples TRBV12-3 or TRBV12-4 to TRBJ2-1; D possibly uses TRBD1 or TRBD2 (6 bases each). The CDR3 is 14 residues long. CDR3 DNA sequence: TGTGCCAGCAGTTCCGCCGGGACTCAGACGGGGGCCCGGTTC. Protein product: CASSSAGTQTGARF.

The chain joins TRBV18 to TRBJ1-2, with D tentatively TRBD1 (6 bases). The V end was cut by 2 bases, the J end by 5 bases, with 15 bases between. This CDR3 contains 15 residues. Germline V lookup: CDR1 KGHSH, CDR2 LQKENI. The CDR3 loop is CASSPKTGWGYGYTF. The CDR3 DNA follows: TGTGCCAGCTCACCAAAGACAGGTTGGGGGTATGGCTACACCTTC.

This clonotype came up a few times. The chain is built from TRBV6-5 and TRBJ2-3, with 8 bases fitting TRBD2. Losses at the gene ends were 3 bases for V and 3 bases for J; bases not matched to a gene: 8. This CDR3 spans 16 amino acids. Germline CDR1 is MNHEY and CDR2 is SVGAGI. CDR3 loop: CASSYRPRGATDTQYF. CDR3 nucleotides: TGTGCCAGCAGTTATCGACCGCGGGGGGCGACAGATACGCAGTATTTT.

The chain joins TRBV24-1 to TRBJ2-1, with D perhaps matching TRBD1 (6 bases). Germline CDR1 is KGHDR and CDR2 is SFDVKD. CDR3 size: 16 residues. V was cut by 2 bases and J by 0 bases, with 10 bases left in between. CDR3 DNA: TGTGCCACCAGTGATTCAGGGGCCAGCTCCTACAATGAGCAGTTCTTC. It codes for CATSDSGASSYNEQFF.

V and J are TRBV4-1 and TRBJ2-7; D might be TRBD1 or TRBD2, each matching 6 bases. The germline V gene encodes CDR1 MGHRA and CDR2 YSYEKL. The V gene lost 1 base and the J gene lost 3 bases, with 13 bases spanning the gap. The CDR3 extends over 15 amino acids. CDR3 in amino acids: CASSQATGAYYEQYF. The CDR3 DNA reads TGCGCCAGCAGCCAAGCAACGGGGGCGTACTACGAGCAGTACTTC.

This clonotype was seen a few times. The V gene is TRBV6-1, the J gene TRBJ1-1, with unresolved D. Trimming took off 6 bases at V and 2 bases at J, with 10 bases between the two ends. This CDR3 comprises 13 residues. In germline, CDR1 is MNHNS, CDR2 SASEGT. The DNA of the CDR3 is TGTGCCAGCAGGATGACATCTAACACTGAAGCTTTCTTT. It is translated as CASRMTSNTEAFF.

V and J are TRBV28 and TRBJ2-4; TRBD2 might be the D (5 bases). CDR1 and CDR2 (germline): MDHEN, SYDVKM. Trimming took off 2 bases at V and 9 bases at J, with 14 bases between the two ends. This CDR3 is 14 amino acids long. DNA of the CDR3: TGTGCCAGCAGTTTAGTAAGGGAGTCCAGCATTCAGTACTTC. It encodes CASSLVRESSIQYF.

This clonotype was picked up a small number of times. The chain joins TRBV7-8 to TRBJ2-3; D is tentatively TRBD1 or TRBD2 (6 bases each). The CDR3 is 16 amino acids. Germline V lookup: CDR1 SGHVS, CDR2 FQNEAQ. V gave up 1 base and J gave up 0 bases, with 11 bases separating them. The CDR3 is CASSLGGAHSTDTQYF. The CDR3 DNA reads TGTGCCAGCAGCTTAGGGGGGGCACATAGCACAGATACGCAGTATTTT.

The chain employs TRBV11-2 and TRBJ2-7; D is possibly TRBD2 (5 bases). There are 16 residues in the CDR3. V dropped 5 bases and J dropped 0 bases, with 17 bases sitting between them. The germline CDR1 and CDR2 sequences are SGHAT and FQNNGV. The CDR3 DNA sequence: TGTGCCAGCAGCCTCTCGTCGGGGTCTCGCTCCTACGAGCAGTACTTC. It codes for CASSLSSGSRSYEQYF. Filled out from reference TRBV11-2 and TRBJ2-7, the complete variable domain reads EAGVAQSPRYKIIEKRQSVAFWCNPISGHATLYWYQQILGQGPKLLIQFQNNGVVDDSQLPKDRFSAERLKGVDSTLKIQPAKLEDSAVYLCASSLSSGSRSYEQYFGPGTRLTVT.